This TCR beta chain was sequenced in a study of response to subunit inactivated influenza vaccine. TCRdb redid the calling of the RT-PCR reads with MiXCR, one entry per CDR3 protein. The repertoire consists of hundreds of thousands of distinct CDR3 sequences, with 16% occurring once and the leading ten covering 3%. This clonotype was seen a few times. The CDR3 runs to 17 residues. J lost 4 bases, V lost 2 bases, and 6 bases had no gene match. CDR1 and CDR2 from the germline V gene are SGHRS and YFSETQ. V is TRBV5-1 and J is TRBJ2-2; 12 bases agree with TRBD2. The origin of this receptor is a man aged 50-75 years who received an inactivated influenza vaccine. Sequenced here: CD4+ T cells sorted from PBMCs, sampled around 25 months after vaccination. The CDR3 reads CASSLNPTSGSTGELFF. CDR3 DNA: TGCGCCAGCAGCTTAAATCCGACTAGCGGGAGCACCGGGGAGCTGTTTTTT.